The following is a T cell receptor (beta chain) sequence with its context. This sample was included in a study of CD8 T cells in Susac syndrome. Study context: There were Susac syndrome patients who were therapy-naive at blood draw, others on corticosteroids, and others on intravenous immunoglobulin alone.

V lost 4 bases and J lost 1; bases outside the gene matches: 3. This CDR3 has 15 residues. Germline V lookup: CDR1 SQVTM, CDR2 ANQGSEA. An input of roughly 0.45 to 1 ug of RNA was subjected to reverse transcription using random hexamers. TCRdb redid the calling of the immunoSEQ multiplex PCR reads with MiXCR, one entry per CDR3 protein. The sample has about 180,000 distinct CDR3 sequences, approximately 94% seen once. From blood CD8+ and CD4+ T cells, TCR beta sequences were generated. Patients with Susac syndrome met diagnostic criteria that were recently defined for definite or probable disease. This receptor was taken from a human donor with Susac syndrome. Material: CD4+ T cells from PBMCs. The chain employs TRBV29-1 and TRBJ2-3; 12 bases are shared with TRBD2. The CDR3 is CSVGRLAGGTDTQYF. The CDR3, as DNA: TGCAGCGTTGGAAGACTAGCGGGGGGCACAGATACGCAGTATTTT.